Here is one T cell receptor (beta chain) with its context. The record originates from a study of CD8+CD57+ T cells in acquired aplastic anemia. Sequencing was done on patients that had shown CD8+CD57+ cell expansion by flow cytometry. Among the patients, all had severe acquired aplastic anemia. Genomic DNA provided the template from which TCR beta VDJ and CDR3 profiles were obtained. TCRdb reanalysed the reads using MiXCR and keeps one entry per CDR3 protein. Among around 130,000 distinct CDR3 sequences, about 50% were seen once, and the ten largest hold roughly 28%. CDR3 size: 14 residues. Germline assignment: CDR1 SGDLS and CDR2 YYNGEE. Trimming at V came to 3 bases and at J to 0 bases, leaving 3 bases not matched to a gene.

The sequence came from a human donor with aplastic anemia. The sample comprised sorted CD4+, CD8+, or CD8+CD57+ T cells (not recorded which) from PBMCs. The rearrangement links TRBV9 to TRBJ2-7; 7 bases fit TRBD1. CDR3 amino acids: CASSGTGSSYEQYF. In nucleotides, the CDR3 is TGTGCCAGCAGCGGGACAGGAAGCTCCTACGAGCAGTACTTC.